The sequence of this T cell receptor (beta chain) was determined in a study of blood T cell repertoires in COVID-19. Here immunoSEQ multiplex PCR was the method, and the copy in TCRdb shows in-frame clones only, minus some. The sample has about 400,000 clones, roughly 89% seen once. This CDR3 is 19 amino acids long. Germline CDR1 reads LGHNA; CDR2 reads YNFKEQ. Trimming at V came to 0 bases and at J to 1 base, leaving 12 bases not matched to a gene. Sequenced material: peripheral blood. The origin of this receptor is a woman in her 30s with acute or convalescent COVID-19. The rearrangement uses TRBV4-2 and TRBJ2-5, with TRBD2 matching 9 bases. In DNA form, the CDR3 reads TGTGCCAGCAGCCAAGAATGGCTCCAGCTAGCGGGGCTCCAAGAGACCCAGTACTTC. It translates to CASSQEWLQLAGLQETQYF.